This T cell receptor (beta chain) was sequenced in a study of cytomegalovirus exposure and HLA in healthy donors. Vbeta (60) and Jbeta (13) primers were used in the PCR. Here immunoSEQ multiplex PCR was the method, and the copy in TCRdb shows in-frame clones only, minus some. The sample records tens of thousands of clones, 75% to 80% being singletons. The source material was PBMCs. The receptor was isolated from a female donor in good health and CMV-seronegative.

CDR3 protein: CASSPGTGESQYF. The CDR3 coding sequence is TGTGCCAGCTCACCCGGGACAGGGGAATCCCAGTACTTC. The gene calls are TRBV18 and TRBJ2-5, with 10 nucleotides matching TRBD1. Looked up from germline, CDR1 is KGHSH and CDR2 is LQKENI. V shed 3 bases, J shed 9 bases, and the junction held 4 bases outside the gene matches. CDR3 length: 13 residues.